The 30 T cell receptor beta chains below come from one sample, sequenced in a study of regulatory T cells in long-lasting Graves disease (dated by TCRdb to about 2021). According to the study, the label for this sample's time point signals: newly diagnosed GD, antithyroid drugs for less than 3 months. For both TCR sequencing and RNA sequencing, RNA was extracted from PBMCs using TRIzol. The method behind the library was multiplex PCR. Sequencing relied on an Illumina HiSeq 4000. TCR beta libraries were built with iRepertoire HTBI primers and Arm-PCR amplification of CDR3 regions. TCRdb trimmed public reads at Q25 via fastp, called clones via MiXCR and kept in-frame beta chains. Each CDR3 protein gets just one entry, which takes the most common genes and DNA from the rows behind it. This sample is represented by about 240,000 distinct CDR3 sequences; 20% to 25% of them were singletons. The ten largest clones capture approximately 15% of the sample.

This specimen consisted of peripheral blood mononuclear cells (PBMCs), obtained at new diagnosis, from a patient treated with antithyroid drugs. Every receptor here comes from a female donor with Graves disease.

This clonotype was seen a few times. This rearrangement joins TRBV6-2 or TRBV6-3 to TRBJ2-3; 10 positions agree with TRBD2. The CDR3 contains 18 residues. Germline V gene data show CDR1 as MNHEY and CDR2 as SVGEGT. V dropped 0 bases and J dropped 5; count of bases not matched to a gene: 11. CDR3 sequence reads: CASSYSGVAGGRGDTQYF. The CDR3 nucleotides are TGTGCCAGCAGTTACTCTGGGGTAGCGGGGGGCCGGGGAGATACGCAGTATTTT.

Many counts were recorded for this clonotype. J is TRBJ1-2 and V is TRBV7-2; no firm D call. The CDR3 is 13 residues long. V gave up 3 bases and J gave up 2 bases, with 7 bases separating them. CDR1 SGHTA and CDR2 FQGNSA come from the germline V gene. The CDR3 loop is CASSFERNYGYTF. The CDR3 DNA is TGTGCCAGCAGCTTTGAACGGAACTATGGCTACACCTTC. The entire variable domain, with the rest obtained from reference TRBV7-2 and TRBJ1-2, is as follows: GAGVSQSPSNKVTEKGKDVELRCDPISGHTALYWYRQSLGQGLEFLIYFQGNSAPDKSGLPSDRFSAERTGGSVSTLTIQRTQQEDSAVYLCASSFERNYGYTFGSGTRLTVV.

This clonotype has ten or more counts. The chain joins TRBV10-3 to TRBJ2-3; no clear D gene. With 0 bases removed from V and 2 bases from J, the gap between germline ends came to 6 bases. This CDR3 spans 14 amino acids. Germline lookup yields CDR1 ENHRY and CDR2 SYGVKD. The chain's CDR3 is CAISESRATDTQYF. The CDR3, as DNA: TGTGCCATCAGTGAGTCCCGGGCCACAGATACGCAGTATTTT.

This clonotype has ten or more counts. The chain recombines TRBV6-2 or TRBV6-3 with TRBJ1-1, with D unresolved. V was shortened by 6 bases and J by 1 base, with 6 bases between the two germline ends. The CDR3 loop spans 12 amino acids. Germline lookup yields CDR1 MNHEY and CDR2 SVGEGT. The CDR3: CASRWRNTEAFF. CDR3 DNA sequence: TGTGCCAGCAGGTGGAGGAACACTGAAGCTTTCTTT.

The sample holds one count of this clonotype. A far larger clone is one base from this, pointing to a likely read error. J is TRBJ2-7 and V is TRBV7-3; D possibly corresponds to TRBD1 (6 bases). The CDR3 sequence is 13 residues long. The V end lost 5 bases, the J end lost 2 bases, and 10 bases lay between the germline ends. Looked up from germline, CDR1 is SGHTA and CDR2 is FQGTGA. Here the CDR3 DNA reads TGTGCCAGCAGCACAGGGTGGCCCTACGAGCAGTACTTC. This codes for CASSTGWPYEQYF.

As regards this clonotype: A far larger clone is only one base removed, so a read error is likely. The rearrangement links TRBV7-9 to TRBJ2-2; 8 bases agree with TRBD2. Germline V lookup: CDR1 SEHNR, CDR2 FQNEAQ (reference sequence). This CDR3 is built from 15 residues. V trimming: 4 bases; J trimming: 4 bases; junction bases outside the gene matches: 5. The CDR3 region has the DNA TGTGCCAGCAGCTCCGGGACTAGGGTCACCGGGGAGCTGTTTTTT. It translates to CASSSGTRVTGELFF.

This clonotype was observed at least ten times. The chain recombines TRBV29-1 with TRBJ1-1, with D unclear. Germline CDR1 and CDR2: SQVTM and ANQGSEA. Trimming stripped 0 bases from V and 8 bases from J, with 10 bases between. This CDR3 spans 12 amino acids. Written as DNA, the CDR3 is TGCAGCGTTGAAGACTCCCTGGTCGAAGCTTTCTTT. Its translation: CSVEDSLVEAFF.

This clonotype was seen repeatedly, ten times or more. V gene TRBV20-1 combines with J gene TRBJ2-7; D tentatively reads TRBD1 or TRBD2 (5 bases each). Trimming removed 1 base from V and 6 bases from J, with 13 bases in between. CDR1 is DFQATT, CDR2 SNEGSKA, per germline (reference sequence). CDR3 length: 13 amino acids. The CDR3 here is CSARGDHLGEQYF. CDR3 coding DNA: TGCAGTGCTAGAGGGGACCACTTGGGCGAGCAGTACTTC.

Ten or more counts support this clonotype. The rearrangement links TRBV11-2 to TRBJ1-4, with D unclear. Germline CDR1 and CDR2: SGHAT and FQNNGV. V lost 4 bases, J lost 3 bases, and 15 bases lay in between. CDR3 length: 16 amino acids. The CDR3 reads CASSSGRGFANEKLFF. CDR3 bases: TGTGCCAGCAGCTCAGGACGCGGGTTTGCTAATGAAAAACTGTTTTTT.

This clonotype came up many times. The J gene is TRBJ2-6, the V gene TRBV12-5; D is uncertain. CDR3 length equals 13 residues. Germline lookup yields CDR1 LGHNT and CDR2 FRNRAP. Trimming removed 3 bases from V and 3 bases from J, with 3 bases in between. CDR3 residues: CASGFSGANVLTF. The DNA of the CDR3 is TGTGCTAGTGGTTTTAGTGGGGCCAACGTCCTGACTTTC.

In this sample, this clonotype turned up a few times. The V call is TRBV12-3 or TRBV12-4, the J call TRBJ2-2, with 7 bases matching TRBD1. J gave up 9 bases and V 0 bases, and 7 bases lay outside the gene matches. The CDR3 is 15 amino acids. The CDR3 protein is CASSLAAGTVRELFF. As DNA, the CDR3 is TGTGCCAGCAGTTTAGCGGCAGGGACAGTTCGGGAGCTGTTTTTT.

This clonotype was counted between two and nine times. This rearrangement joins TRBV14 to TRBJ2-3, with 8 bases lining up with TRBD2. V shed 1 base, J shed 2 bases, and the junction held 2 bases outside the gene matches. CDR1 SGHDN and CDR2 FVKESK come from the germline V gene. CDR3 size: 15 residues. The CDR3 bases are TGTGCCAGCAGCCAAGTTAGCGGGAACACAGATACGCAGTATTTT. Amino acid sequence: CASSQVSGNTDTQYF. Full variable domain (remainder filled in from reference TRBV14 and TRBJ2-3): EAGVTQFPSHSVIEKGQTVTLRCDPISGHDNLYWYRRVMGKEIKFLLHFVKESKQDESGMPNNRFLAERTGGTYSTLKVQPAELEDSGVYFCASSQVSGNTDTQYFGPGTRLTVL.

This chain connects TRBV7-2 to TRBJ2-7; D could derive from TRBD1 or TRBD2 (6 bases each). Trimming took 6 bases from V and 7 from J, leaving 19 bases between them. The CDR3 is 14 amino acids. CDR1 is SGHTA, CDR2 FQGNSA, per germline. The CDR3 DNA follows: TGTGCCAGCAGTCTATGGGGGGCTATGGGTGAGCAGTACTTC. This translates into CASSLWGAMGEQYF.

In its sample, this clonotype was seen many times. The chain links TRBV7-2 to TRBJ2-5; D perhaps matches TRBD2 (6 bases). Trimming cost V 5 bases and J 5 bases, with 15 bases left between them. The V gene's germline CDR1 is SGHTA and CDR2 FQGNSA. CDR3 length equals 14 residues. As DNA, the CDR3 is TGTGCCAGCAGCCTGGGACTCGGAGGCGAGACCCAGTACTTC. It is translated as CASSLGLGGETQYF.

In DNA, the CDR3 is TGTGCCAGCACGCAGGCAGTGTGGGGGATGAACACTGAAGCTTTCTTT. Protein: CASTQAVWGMNTEAFF. The J gene is TRBJ1-1, the V gene TRBV12-3 or TRBV12-4, with D possibly matching TRBD1 (5 bases). Trimming took off 7 bases at V and 0 bases at J, with 18 bases between the two ends. This CDR3 has 16 amino acids.

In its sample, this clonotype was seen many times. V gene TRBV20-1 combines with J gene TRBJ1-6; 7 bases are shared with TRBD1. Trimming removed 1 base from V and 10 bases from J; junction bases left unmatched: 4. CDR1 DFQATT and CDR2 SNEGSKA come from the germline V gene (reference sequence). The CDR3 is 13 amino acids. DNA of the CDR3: TGCAGTGCTAGAGTCGGGACAGCCTCACCCCTCCACTTT. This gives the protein CSARVGTASPLHF.

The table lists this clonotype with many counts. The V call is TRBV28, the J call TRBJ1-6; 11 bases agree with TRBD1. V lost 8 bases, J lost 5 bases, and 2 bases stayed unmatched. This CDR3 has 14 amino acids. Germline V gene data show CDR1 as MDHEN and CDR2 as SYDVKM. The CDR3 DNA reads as TGTGCCAGCCGGACAGGGGGCAATAATTCACCCCTCCACTTT. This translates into CASRTGGNNSPLHF.

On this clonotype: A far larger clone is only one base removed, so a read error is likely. This CDR3 reads CASRGTSGAYSEQFF. The CDR3 DNA is TGTGCCAGCAGGGGGACTAGCGGGGCCTACAGTGAGCAGTTCTTC. The chain couples TRBV11-2 to TRBJ2-1; 13 nucleotides align to TRBD2. Germline CDR1 is SGHAT and CDR2 is FQNNGV. The CDR3 is 15 residues long.

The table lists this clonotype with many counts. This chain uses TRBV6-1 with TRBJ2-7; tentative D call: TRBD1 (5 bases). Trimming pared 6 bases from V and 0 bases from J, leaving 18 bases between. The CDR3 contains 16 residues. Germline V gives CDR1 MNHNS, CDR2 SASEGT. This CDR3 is CASSLLPQGSSYEQYF. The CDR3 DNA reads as TGTGCCAGCAGCCTACTTCCGCAGGGTAGCTCCTACGAGCAGTACTTC.

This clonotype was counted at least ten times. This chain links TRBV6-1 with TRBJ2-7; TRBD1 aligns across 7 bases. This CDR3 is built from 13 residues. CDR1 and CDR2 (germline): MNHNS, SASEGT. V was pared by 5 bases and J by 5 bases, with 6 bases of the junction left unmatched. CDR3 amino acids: CASSPDRVDEQYF. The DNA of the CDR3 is TGTGCCAGCAGTCCTGACAGGGTGGACGAGCAGTACTTC.

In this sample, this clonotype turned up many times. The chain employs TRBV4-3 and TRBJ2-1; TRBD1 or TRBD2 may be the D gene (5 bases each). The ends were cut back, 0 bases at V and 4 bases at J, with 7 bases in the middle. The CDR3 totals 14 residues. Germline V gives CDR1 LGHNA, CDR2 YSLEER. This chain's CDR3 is CASSQDREYNEQFF. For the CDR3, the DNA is TGCGCCAGCAGCCAAGACAGGGAGTACAATGAGCAGTTCTTC.

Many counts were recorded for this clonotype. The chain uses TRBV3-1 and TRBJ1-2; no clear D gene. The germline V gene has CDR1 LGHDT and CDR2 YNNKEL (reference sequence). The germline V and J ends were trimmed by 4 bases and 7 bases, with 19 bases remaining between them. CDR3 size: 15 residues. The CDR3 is CASSPEAAPRGGYTF. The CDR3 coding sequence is TGTGCCAGCAGCCCCGAGGCGGCCCCCCGGGGTGGCTACACCTTC.

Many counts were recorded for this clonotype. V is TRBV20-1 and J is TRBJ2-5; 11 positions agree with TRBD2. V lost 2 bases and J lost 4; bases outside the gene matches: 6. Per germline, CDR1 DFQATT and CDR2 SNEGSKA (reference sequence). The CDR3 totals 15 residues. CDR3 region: CSARPSGTSGETQYF. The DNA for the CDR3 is TGCAGTGCTAGACCGTCCGGGACTAGCGGAGAGACCCAGTACTTC.

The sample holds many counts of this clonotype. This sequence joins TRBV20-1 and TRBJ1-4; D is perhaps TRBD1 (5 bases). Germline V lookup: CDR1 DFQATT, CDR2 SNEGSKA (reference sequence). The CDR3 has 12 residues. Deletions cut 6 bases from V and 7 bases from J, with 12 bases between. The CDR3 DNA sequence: TGCAGTGCCTCTCGACAGACTGAAAAACTGTTTTTT. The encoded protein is CSASRQTEKLFF.

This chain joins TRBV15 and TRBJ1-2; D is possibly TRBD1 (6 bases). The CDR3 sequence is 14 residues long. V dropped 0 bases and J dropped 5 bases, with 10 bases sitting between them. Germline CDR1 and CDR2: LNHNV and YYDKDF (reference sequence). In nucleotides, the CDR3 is TGTGCCACCAGCAGAGAGGACAGTCGGTATGGCTACACCTTC. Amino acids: CATSREDSRYGYTF.

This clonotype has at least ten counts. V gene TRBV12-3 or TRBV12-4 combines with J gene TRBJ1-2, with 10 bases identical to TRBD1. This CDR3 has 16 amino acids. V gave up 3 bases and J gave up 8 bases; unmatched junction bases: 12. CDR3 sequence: CASSFGGTGALRGYTF. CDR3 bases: TGTGCCAGCAGTTTTGGTGGGACAGGGGCACTGCGGGGCTACACCTTC.

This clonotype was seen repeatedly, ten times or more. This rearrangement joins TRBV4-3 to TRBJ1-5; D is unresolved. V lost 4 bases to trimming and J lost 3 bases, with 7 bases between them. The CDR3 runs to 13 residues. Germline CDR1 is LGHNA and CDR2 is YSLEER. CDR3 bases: TGCGCCAGCAGCCCCTTCATCAATCAGCCCCAGCATTTT. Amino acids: CASSPFINQPQHF.

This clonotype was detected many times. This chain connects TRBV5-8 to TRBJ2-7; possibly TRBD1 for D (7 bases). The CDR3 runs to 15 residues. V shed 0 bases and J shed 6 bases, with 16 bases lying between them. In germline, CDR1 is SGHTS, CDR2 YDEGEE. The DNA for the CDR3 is TGTGCCAGCAGCTTGGTCGGGCAGGGGGGACGCGAGCAGTACTTC. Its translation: CASSLVGQGGREQYF.

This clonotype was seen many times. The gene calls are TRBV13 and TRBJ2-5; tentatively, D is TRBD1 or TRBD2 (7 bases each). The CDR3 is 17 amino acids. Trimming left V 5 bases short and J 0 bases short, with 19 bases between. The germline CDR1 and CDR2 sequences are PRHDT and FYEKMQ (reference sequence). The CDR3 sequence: CASSRWGGQTYQETQYF. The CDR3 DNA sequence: TGTGCCAGCAGCCGATGGGGGGGACAGACGTACCAAGAGACCCAGTACTTC.

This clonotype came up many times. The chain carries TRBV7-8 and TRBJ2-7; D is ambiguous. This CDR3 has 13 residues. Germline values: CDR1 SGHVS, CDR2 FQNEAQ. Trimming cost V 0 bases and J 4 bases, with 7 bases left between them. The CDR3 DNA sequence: TGTGCCAGCAGCTTAGCGGGAATATACGAGCAGTACTTC. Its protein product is CASSLAGIYEQYF.